Listed below are T cell receptor beta chains from one sample, sequenced in a study of blood T cell repertoires in COVID-19. Sequenced by immunoSEQ multiplex PCR; TCRdb stores in-frame clones only, minus some. The sample consists of under 250,000 clones, roughly 80% of them appearing once. The specimen was peripheral blood. These receptors were taken from a woman aged 18-35 years with acute or convalescent COVID-19. Both conserved end residues are part of each CDR3. The order of the fields is J gene, clone size, V gene, D gene, CDR3 DNA, CDR3 protein. D genes are given only for firm matches. Some rows mark clone size as missing; the rest say once, few, many or name a class of expanded clone.

TRBJ1-6	once	TRBV6-5	-	TGTGCCAGCAGTTACGCCAGGGAAAATAATTCACCCCTCCACTTT	CASSYARENNSPLHF
TRBJ1-2	-	TRBV2	-	TGTGCCAGCGGATGGCTCTCGGTGACTTATGGCTACACCTTC	CASGWLSVTYGYTF
TRBJ1-4	-	TRBV6-1	-	TGTGCCAGCAGGAGGCCGGATGAAAAACTGTTTTTT	CASRRPDEKLFF
TRBJ2-7	-	TRBV19	TRBD1	TGTGCCAGTAGTACCTGGGACAGGGTCTACGAGCAGTACTTC	CASSTWDRVYEQYF
TRBJ2-3	-	TRBV5-1	-	TGCGCCAGCAGCTTGGGTTTACAGGGCACAGATACGCAGTATTTT	CASSLGLQGTDTQYF
TRBJ2-1	-	TRBV7-2	-	TGTGCCAGCAGCCCGGCCTCGGGCTCCTACAATGAGCAGTTCTTC	CASSPASGSYNEQFF
TRBJ2-7	-	TRBV11-2	-	TGTGCCAGCAGCTTAGTAGCAGGGGACTCCTACGAGCAGTACTTC	CASSLVAGDSYEQYF
TRBJ1-1	-	TRBV19	-	TGTGCCAGTAGTTGGCAACTGAACACTGAAGCTTTCTTT	CASSWQLNTEAFF
TRBJ1-4	-	TRBV19	-	TGTGCCAGTAGTATCATCCCGGCAGGGAATAATGAAAAACTGTTTTTT	CASSIIPAGNNEKLFF
TRBJ2-2	few	TRBV19	-	TGTGCCACCCAATCCCCAGGGGCTGCGAACACCGGGGAGCTGTTTTTT	CATQSPGAANTGELFF
TRBJ2-3	-	TRBV27	-	TGTGCCAGCAGTTTGGGTGTACTGGCGGGCGGCACAGATACGCAGTATTTT	CASSLGVLAGGTDTQYF
TRBJ2-5	few	TRBV7-8	TRBD2	TGTGCCAGCAGCACACACGCCGGACTAGCGGGAGGGGGAGAGACCCAGTACTTC	CASSTHAGLAGGGETQYF
TRBJ2-7	-	TRBV6-5	-	TGTGCCAGCCGCCCGGGCGGGTCCCACGAGCAGTACTTC	CASRPGGSHEQYF
TRBJ1-1	-	TRBV30	-	TGTGCCTGGAGTGGGCACAACACTGAAGCTTTCTTT	CAWSGHNTEAFF
TRBJ2-2	-	TRBV6-2/TRBV6-3	-	TGTGCCAGCAGTCTTAACACCGGGGAGCTGTTTTTT	CASSLNTGELFF
TRBJ2-7	few	TRBV18	-	TGTGCCAGCTCTTTCCCCGCCTCAGGTAACGAGCAGTACTTC	CASSFPASGNEQYF
TRBJ2-3	-	TRBV6-6	TRBD2	TGTGCCAGCAGTTGGACTAGCAGTGGAGATACGCAGTATTTT	CASSWTSSGDTQYF
TRBJ2-7	-	TRBV5-4	TRBD2	TGTGCCAGCAAACTAGCGGGAGGGGAATACGAGCAGTACTTC	CASKLAGGEYEQYF
TRBJ2-5	-	TRBV12-2	-	TGTGCAAGTCGCTCCTCCATTGGCCACGCAGAGACCCAGTACTTC	CASRSSIGHAETQYF
TRBJ1-2	-	TRBV6-5	-	TGTGCCAGCAGTTACTCGACAGTTAACTATGGCTACACCTTC	CASSYSTVNYGYTF
TRBJ2-1	-	TRBV27	TRBD2	TGTGCCAGCAGTGATGCCGGGACTAGCGGGAGGGCCGGACACAATGAGCAGTTCTTC	CASSDAGTSGRAGHNEQFF
TRBJ2-5	-	TRBV9	-	TGTGCCAGCAGCTACACAGGATTAGGGGAGACCCAGTACTTC	CASSYTGLGETQYF
TRBJ1-5	-	TRBV19	-	TGTGCCAGTAGTATACCGGGGGAGTGGCAGCCCCAGCATTTT	CASSIPGEWQPQHF
TRBJ2-5	-	TRBV30	TRBD2	TGTGCCTGGAGTGTAGGCGGGAGGGAGACCCAGTACTTC	CAWSVGGRETQYF
TRBJ2-5	-	TRBV15	TRBD2	TGTGCCACCAGCAGAGCTGGCTCTAGCGGGCTTGGGCGAGAGACCCAGTACTTC	CATSRAGSSGLGRETQYF
TRBJ2-1	-	TRBV27	TRBD2	TGTGCCAGCAGTAGCGCCGGGACTAGCGGGAGATTTGAGCAGTTCTTC	CASSSAGTSGRFEQFF
TRBJ1-1	-	TRBV19	-	TGTGCCAGTAAGAAGTCTTGGGGGGAGGTAGCTTTCTTT	CASKKSWGEVAFF
TRBJ2-3	-	TRBV7-9	-	TGTGCCGGAAACAGGGTGTTCCCAGATACGCAGTATTTT	CAGNRVFPDTQYF
TRBJ2-7	-	TRBV11-3	TRBD1	TGTGCCAGCAGCCGCGGCAGGGGGAGCTCCTACGAGCAGTACTTC	CASSRGRGSSYEQYF
TRBJ1-2	-	TRBV6-5	TRBD1	TGTGCCAGCAGGACAGGGACATCAGGCTACACCTTC	CASRTGTSGYTF
TRBJ2-1	-	TRBV6-4	-	TGTGCCAGCAGTGATCGACTTAGCGGAGACTACAATGAGCAGTTCTTC	CASSDRLSGDYNEQFF
TRBJ2-3	-	TRBV27	TRBD1	TGTGCCAGCAGTCCGAGACAGGGCGTCCCTAGCACAGATACGCAGTATTTT	CASSPRQGVPSTDTQYF
TRBJ1-2	-	TRBV7-2	TRBD1	TGTGCCAGCAGCTTAGCACAGGGGCAGACCTCCTATGGCTACACCTTC	CASSLAQGQTSYGYTF
TRBJ2-7	-	TRBV27	TRBD1	TGTGCCACACGACAGGGATCTATCCACGAGCAGTACTTC	CATRQGSIHEQYF
TRBJ2-7	few	TRBV28	TRBD2	TGTGCCAGCAGCCTCCATGGACTAGCGGGAGACGAGCAGTACTTC	CASSLHGLAGDEQYF
TRBJ2-3	-	TRBV11-2	TRBD2	TGTGCCAGCAGCACCGGGGTTAGCGGGAGGGCCACAGATACGCAGTATTTT	CASSTGVSGRATDTQYF
TRBJ2-1	-	TRBV27	TRBD1	TGTGCCAGCAGCTCCGGGACAGTAAAAGACAATGAGCAGTTCTTC	CASSSGTVKDNEQFF
TRBJ1-1	once	TRBV25-1	-	TGTGCCAGCATCCCCGCAGGGGAGCACACTGAAGCTTTCTTT	CASIPAGEHTEAFF
TRBJ2-5	-	TRBV29-1	TRBD1	TGCAGCGTTGGGTGGACAGGGCACCAAGAGACCCAGTACTTC	CSVGWTGHQETQYF
TRBJ1-5	once	TRBV5-8	-	TGTGCCAGCAGCCATCGGACAGTTAATAGCAATCAGCCCCAGCATTTT	CASSHRTVNSNQPQHF
TRBJ1-1	-	TRBV15	-	TGTGCCACCAGCAGAGTACTGTTGAGGACAGTTGAAGCTTTCTTT	CATSRVLLRTVEAFF
TRBJ1-3	-	TRBV3-1/TRBV3-2	TRBD1	TGTGCCAGCAGCCAAAAGGCCGGGACAGACATTTACTCTGGAAACACCATATATTTT	CASSQKAGTDIYSGNTIYF
TRBJ2-3	-	TRBV4-1	TRBD1	TGCGCCAGCAGCCACCCGGGACAGGGGTTCCCAGATACGCAGTATTTT	CASSHPGQGFPDTQYF
TRBJ1-5	-	TRBV27	-	TGTGCCACAAACATCCCACGGGGGTGGGAGCCCCAGCATTTT	CATNIPRGWEPQHF
TRBJ2-7	few	TRBV13	-	TGTGCCAGCAGCTTACAGGGGCCGAGCTCCTACGAGCAGTACTTC	CASSLQGPSSYEQYF
TRBJ2-7	-	TRBV14	-	TGTGCCAGCAGCCACCGACAGGCCTACGAGCAGTACTTC	CASSHRQAYEQYF
TRBJ2-1	-	TRBV19	TRBD2	TGTGCCAGTACATTCCTAGCGGGGCCCAATGAGCAGTTCTTC	CASTFLAGPNEQFF
TRBJ2-5	once	TRBV11-2	TRBD2	TGTGCCAGCAGCTTAGGACTAGCGGGAGGTGGGGAGACCCAGTACTTC	CASSLGLAGGGETQYF
TRBJ2-1	-	TRBV7-9	-	TGTGCCAGCAGCTTAGGCGGCGGGGAATACAATGAGCAGTTCTTC	CASSLGGGEYNEQFF
TRBJ1-2	-	TRBV15	-	TGTGCCACCAGCACCTTCTCGGGCTATGGCTACACCTTC	CATSTFSGYGYTF
TRBJ2-2	-	TRBV7-8	-	TGTGCCAGCGGGCAGCGGAGTTTAACCGGGGAGCTGTTTTTT	CASGQRSLTGELFF
TRBJ2-3	-	TRBV7-8	TRBD2	TGTGCCAGCAGCTTAGGTAGACTAGCGGGAGTTGGGGCAGATACGCAGTATTTT	CASSLGRLAGVGADTQYF
TRBJ1-3	-	TRBV4-1	-	TGCGCCAGCAGCCAAGTGTCCACAGAGCCAGGAAACACCATATATTTT	CASSQVSTEPGNTIYF
TRBJ2-1	-	TRBV27	-	TGTGCCAGCAGTTTCGTTCCCAAAACTAGAGGCACGGAGCAGTTCTTC	CASSFVPKTRGTEQFF
TRBJ2-7	-	TRBV24-1	-	TGTGCCACCAGTGATGCCGGGACAAAGAACTACGAGCAGTACTTC	CATSDAGTKNYEQYF
TRBJ1-4	-	TRBV18	-	TGTGCCAGCTCACCACGGGCAGGCTTTGAAAAACTGTTTTTT	CASSPRAGFEKLFF
TRBJ1-1	few	TRBV6-2/TRBV6-3	-	TGTGCCAGCAGTTGGGGGGGGGCAGTGAACACTGAAGCTTTCTTT	CASSWGGAVNTEAFF